This T cell receptor beta chain was sequenced for a study of shared clonotypes between healthy human individuals. General study results and limits: Sorted-subset sequencing was shown by rarefaction to be incomplete despite large depth.

Donors were Caucasian adults residing in Nashville, Tennessee, USA. The CDR3 length is 12 residues. Germline CDR1 is MNHEY and CDR2 is SVGAGI. The V and J ends lost 8 bases and 1 base respectively, with 6 bases between them. Concerning this clone itself: Its matching antigen is unknown. This is likely an artifact of a read error, given a far larger clone one base away.

The authors ran the assay at deep level. Data came from immunoSEQ multiplex PCR; TCRdb stores just in-frame clones and leaves some out. The sample shows 600,000 to 750,000 clones, around 77% of them seen only once. The chain links TRBV6-5 to TRBJ1-5; possible D gene TRBD1, 5 bases. The sequenced sample consisted of memory CD4+ T cells sorted from blood. The subset denotes: CD45RA-negative fraction. This sequence was found in a woman aged 25 to 45 in good health. The CDR3: CASGGSNQPQHF. The CDR3 bases are TGTGCCAGCGGGGGGAGCAATCAGCCCCAGCATTTT.